One T cell receptor (beta chain) is described in this entry. Antigen: not known. The germline V gene encodes CDR1 SGHNT and CDR2 YENEEA. CDR3 length: 12 amino acids. Deletions cut 4 bases from V and 7 bases from J, with 9 bases between. This entry is derived from a study of T cell responses to AZD1222 COVID-19 vaccine. Overall study context: Doses given second, at about 4 or about 12 weeks, were pooled.

Whole-study findings and limits: Spike-specific TCR breadth and depth were elevated following two AZD1222 doses. The CD4 TCRs associated with vaccination extended across spike and predominated at 160-218 and 743-854. Repertoire sampling was restricted to post-peak T cell response timepoints.

Measured with immunoSEQ multiplex PCR; TCRdb has only the in-frame clones, and not every one. The sample lists around 110,000 clones; more than 65% were seen once. This specimen was peripheral blood, taken on day 0 of AZD1222 vaccination. V is TRBV11-3 and J is TRBJ2-3; D call uncertain. This receptor was taken from an adult in good health. The CDR3 DNA reads TGTGCCAGCAGCTCTGGTCAAAATACGCAGTATTTT. Protein: CASSSGQNTQYF.